Following are 26 T cell receptor beta chains from one sample sequenced in a study of shared clonotypes between healthy human individuals. TCRdb keeps only in-frame clones here, not all; method: immunoSEQ multiplex PCR. Among 2,500,000 or so clones listed, approximately 93% were seen once. The sample was naive CD4+ T cells from PBMCs. Subset given: CD45RA+ positively selected. These receptor sequences come from a man between 18 and 35 years old in good health. Some clones in this sample may be carry-over from other donors' samples.

On this clone: Other DNA sequences in this sample translate to the same CDR3. The V gene is TRBV5-1, the J gene TRBJ2-1; 10 bases match TRBD2. This CDR3 contains 15 residues. CDR1 and CDR2 from the germline V gene are SGHRS and YFSETQ. The junction had 0 bases not matched to a gene; V was cut back by 2 bases and J by 1 base. CDR3 DNA sequence: TGCGCCAGCAGCTTACTAGCGGGATCCTACAATGAGCAGTTCTTC. This codes for CASSLLAGSYNEQFF.

The chain links TRBV30 to TRBJ2-5; D is unclear. CDR3 size: 14 residues. The germline gives CDR1 GTSNPN, CDR2 SVGIG (reference sequence). V lost 1 base, J lost 5 bases, and 14 bases lay in between. The DNA of the CDR3 is TGTGCCTGGAGTGGATTCCCATTAGGGGAGACCCAGTACTTC. Its translation is CAWSGFPLGETQYF.

The chain recombines TRBV27 with TRBJ1-4; D remains unclear. Germline V lookup: CDR1 MNHEY, CDR2 SMNVEV (reference sequence). The CDR3 loop spans 13 amino acids. The ends were cut back, 8 bases at V and 5 bases at J, with 12 bases in the middle. The CDR3 nucleotides are TGTGCCAGCTCACGAGACGACAATGAAAAACTGTTTTTT. Amino acids: CASSRDDNEKLFF.

A word on this clone: Other DNA sequences of this sample code for an identical CDR3. The chain joins TRBV5-4 to TRBJ2-7; 11 bases match TRBD2. Germline V gene sequence: CDR1 SGHNT, CDR2 YYREEE (reference sequence). This CDR3 is built from 15 residues. The V gene end was trimmed by 3 bases and the J gene end by 1 base; junction bases not matched to a gene: 3. Written as DNA, the CDR3 is TGTGCCAGCAGCTCCGGGACTAGCGGATCCTACGAGCAGTACTTC. It encodes CASSSGTSGSYEQYF.

This chain connects TRBV28 to TRBJ2-7, with 11 bases identical to TRBD2. CDR1 and CDR2 (germline): MDHEN, SYDVKM. This CDR3 comprises 15 residues. V was pared by 7 bases and J by 2 bases, with 7 bases of the junction left unmatched. Written as DNA, the CDR3 is TGTGCCAGCAACCAACTAGCGGGAGCCCCCTACGAGCAGTACTTC. Amino acids: CASNQLAGAPYEQYF.

This clone has a single count. The chain couples TRBV29-1 to TRBJ2-3; tentatively, D is TRBD2 (6 bases). Germline lookup yields CDR1 SQVTM and CDR2 ANQGSEA. The CDR3 sequence is 15 residues long. The CDR3 protein is CSCQHGTLTRDTQYF. Here the CDR3 DNA reads TGCAGTTGCCAGCACGGGACTTTGACTCGAGATACGCAGTATTTT.

This sequence joins TRBV15 and TRBJ2-5, with 10 positions matching TRBD2. This CDR3 spans 17 amino acids. From germline, CDR1 is LNHNV and CDR2 YYDKDF (reference sequence). V dropped 0 bases and J dropped 5; count of bases not matched to a gene: 9. The CDR3: CATSRDTSGKLGETQYF. CDR3 in DNA: TGTGCCACCAGCAGAGATACTAGCGGGAAGTTGGGGGAGACCCAGTACTTC.

J is TRBJ1-2 and V is TRBV4-2; D possibly corresponds to TRBD1 (5 bases). Germline V gene sequence: CDR1 LGHNA, CDR2 YNFKEQ. Trimming pared 0 bases from V and 4 bases from J, leaving 15 bases between. This CDR3 region has 16 residues. The CDR3 protein is CASSQDRAGRGYGYTF. The CDR3 DNA reads as TGTGCCAGCAGCCAAGATCGGGCCGGAAGGGGCTATGGCTACACCTTC.

The chain combines TRBV7-9 with TRBJ2-2; D may match TRBD1 or TRBD2 (6 bases each). Germline V gene lookup returns CDR1 SEHNR and CDR2 FQNEAQ (reference sequence). The CDR3 is made up of 15 amino acids. Deletions cut 5 bases from V and 4 bases from J, with 14 bases between. The CDR3 DNA sequence: TGTGCCAGCAGCCACACCGGGGGCGGCACCGGGGAGCTGTTTTTT. The encoded protein is CASSHTGGGTGELFF.

The chain couples TRBV4-1 to TRBJ1-1, with TRBD1 matching over 10 bases. Germline CDR1 and CDR2: MGHRA and YSYEKL. The CDR3 has 16 residues. V lost 3 bases, J lost 6 bases, and 10 bases stayed unmatched. The CDR3 nucleotides are TGCGCCAGCAGCCAGGGGCCGGGACAGGGGTACTCTGAAGCTTTCTTT. Residues: CASSQGPGQGYSEAFF.

About this clone: Other DNA sequences in this specimen translate into the identical CDR3. The chain links TRBV5-1 to TRBJ2-7; the match to TRBD2 covers 7 bases. The V gene end was trimmed by 4 bases and the J gene end by 0 bases; junction bases not matched to a gene: 7. Looked up from germline, CDR1 is SGHRS and CDR2 is YFSETQ. The CDR3 runs to 15 residues. The CDR3 nucleotides read TGCGCCAGCAGCCCTATAGCGGGTTCCTCCTACGAGCAGTACTTC. Its protein is CASSPIAGSSYEQYF.

The V gene is TRBV10-1, the J gene TRBJ1-1; 9 bases line up with TRBD1. The CDR3 contains 15 residues. The trim removed 2 bases at V and 5 bases at J, leaving 6 bases unmatched. CDR1 is WNHNN, CDR2 SYGVQD, per germline (reference sequence). The CDR3 spells CASSEISDRGTEAFF. CDR3 DNA sequence: TGCGCCAGCAGTGAGATCTCCGACAGGGGGACTGAAGCTTTCTTT.

This clone was counted a few times. The chain is built from TRBV19 and TRBJ1-5; 8 bases line up with TRBD1. This CDR3 comprises 15 residues. J gave up 2 bases and V 8 bases, and 8 bases lay outside the gene matches. Germline CDR1 is LNHDA and CDR2 is SQIVND (reference sequence). CDR3 region: CASLPGGAGNQPQHF. CDR3 sequence (DNA): TGTGCCAGTCTCCCAGGGGGCGCGGGCAATCAGCCCCAGCATTTT.

CDR3 amino acids: CASSLFGGESGYTF. CDR3 nucleotides: TGTGCCAGCAGCTTATTCGGGGGAGAGAGTGGCTACACCTTC. This chain links TRBV7-9 with TRBJ1-2; D may be TRBD1 (5 bases). Per germline, CDR1 SEHNR and CDR2 FQNEAQ (reference sequence). V was pared by 2 bases and J by 7 bases, with 14 bases between. This CDR3 comprises 14 residues.

The chain is built from TRBV6-5 and TRBJ1-2; D is possibly TRBD1 (5 bases). V lost 3 bases and J lost 6, with 17 bases in between. The germline V gene has CDR1 MNHEY and CDR2 SVGAGI. The CDR3 covers 15 residues. The chain's CDR3 is CASSYLGRVLNGYTF. The CDR3 nucleotides read TGTGCCAGCAGTTATTTAGGCAGGGTTTTAAATGGCTACACCTTC.

The chain employs TRBV9 and TRBJ1-5; D is unresolved. Germline V gene sequence: CDR1 SGDLS, CDR2 YYNGEE. The CDR3 runs 13 residues. Trimming removed 4 bases from V and 0 bases from J, with 5 bases in between. The DNA for the CDR3 is TGTGCCAGCAGCACCCATAGCAATCAGCCCCAGCATTTT. Protein sequence: CASSTHSNQPQHF.

The V gene is TRBV7-9, the J gene TRBJ1-5; D remains ambiguous. This CDR3 is 13 amino acids long. Trimming cost V 2 bases and J 4 bases, with 6 bases left between them. Germline values: CDR1 SEHNR, CDR2 FQNEAQ (reference sequence). The CDR3, as DNA: TGTGCCAGCAGCTTAATAGAGAATCAGCCCCAGCATTTT. Residues: CASSLIENQPQHF.

The chain combines TRBV7-9 with TRBJ2-3, with TRBD2 matching 13 bases. V lost 6 bases to trimming and J lost 1 base; unmatched junction nucleotides: 4. Germline loops: CDR1 SEHNR, CDR2 FQNEAQ (reference sequence). The CDR3 length is 16 residues. The CDR3 DNA sequence: TGTGCCAGCAGATCGACTAGCGGGAGGCGCACAGATACGCAGTATTTT. It yields the protein CASRSTSGRRTDTQYF.

The J gene is TRBJ2-1, the V gene TRBV7-2; 10 nucleotides line up with TRBD2. Trimming took 5 bases from V and 16 from J; bases not matched to a gene: 17. CDR1 is SGHTA and CDR2 is FQGNSA in the germline V gene. The CDR3 length is 15 residues. This CDR3 reads CASSRASEQGTSVFF. CDR3 coding DNA: TGTGCCAGCAGCAGAGCCTCCGAGCAGGGGACTAGCGTCTTCTTC.

This clone was seen only a few times. This chain connects TRBV4-2 to TRBJ1-1, with 8 bases fitting TRBD1. Germline-derived CDR1 and CDR2 are LGHNA and YNFKEQ. The CDR3 runs to 15 residues. V gave up 3 bases and J gave up 3 bases; unmatched junction bases: 6. CDR3 sequence reads: CASSHSTGEYTEAFF. CDR3 nucleotide sequence: TGTGCCAGCAGCCACTCGACAGGGGAGTACACTGAAGCTTTCTTT.

V and J are TRBV7-9 and TRBJ1-2; D ambiguous. Trimming removed 5 bases at V and 7 bases at J, with 14 bases between. The germline gives CDR1 SEHNR, CDR2 FQNEAQ (reference sequence). The CDR3 runs to 13 residues. The CDR3 loop is CASSAREGGGYTF. CDR3 bases: TGTGCCAGCAGCGCCCGCGAGGGAGGTGGCTACACCTTC.

The rearrangement links TRBV6-1 to TRBJ2-2, with 7 bases that match TRBD1. The germline CDR1 and CDR2 sequences are MNHNS and SASEGT. Germline trimming cut 6 bases from V and 6 bases from J; bases unmatched to any gene: 7. CDR3 length equals 14 residues. This chain's CDR3 is CASRVDRVAGELFF. The CDR3 nucleotides are TGTGCCAGCAGAGTTGACAGGGTTGCCGGGGAGCTGTTTTTT.

This chain uses TRBV9 with TRBJ2-2; unclear D gene. The CDR3 runs 14 residues. Germline V gene sequence: CDR1 SGDLS, CDR2 YYNGEE. V gave up 7 bases and J gave up 2 bases, with 12 bases separating them. The CDR3 DNA reads as TGTGCCAGCGCCGCCAGATACAACACCGGGGAGCTGTTTTTT. Translation: CASAARYNTGELFF.

The chain carries TRBV6-1 and TRBJ1-5; TRBD1 aligns across 7 bases. CDR1 is MNHNS, CDR2 SASEGT, per germline. V was clipped by 7 bases and J by 1 base; unmatched bases: 7. The CDR3 runs to 15 residues. The CDR3 protein is CASTTQGLSNQPQHF. CDR3 DNA: TGTGCCAGCACTACACAGGGGTTAAGCAATCAGCCCCAGCATTTT.

The chain combines TRBV19 with TRBJ2-2, with TRBD1 matching over 8 bases. Germline values: CDR1 LNHDA, CDR2 SQIVND (reference sequence). V lost 6 bases and J lost 5; bases outside the gene matches: 5. There are 14 residues in the CDR3. The CDR3 region has the DNA TGTGCCAGTAGAGCCAGGGGGCGGACCGGGGAGCTGTTTTTT. This codes for CASRARGRTGELFF.

The chain has TRBV19 and TRBJ2-1; TRBD2 matches 10 bases. Germline V lookup: CDR1 LNHDA, CDR2 SQIVND (reference sequence). The J segment lost 8 bases and the V segment lost 9 bases, leaving 10 bases of the junction unmatched. The CDR3 loop spans 14 amino acids. CDR3 sequence reads: CASKLAGVRDEQFF. In nucleotides, the CDR3 is TGTGCCAGCAAGCTAGCGGGAGTACGCGATGAGCAGTTCTTC.